This T cell receptor (beta chain) was documented in a study of blood T cell repertoires in COVID-19. Study information: The origin of the acute and convalescent COVID-19 samples was the United States, Italy and Spain. T cells, B-cell-depleted T cells, or PBMCs provided the cDNA or gDNA that served as material.

The sample holds a few counts of this clone. Under the authors' procedure: Amplification with reference gene primers provided the estimates of nucleated cell counts. Profiling relied on immunoSEQ multiplex PCR, and the TCRdb table lists in-frame clones only, not all of them. The V and J calls and the clone size are those of that table, but D and trimming were determined from the DNA. Among 250,000 or so clones listed, 84% were seen once. Germline-derived CDR1 and CDR2 are MRHNA and SNTAGT. CDR3 length: 16 amino acids. V was cut by 5 bases and J by 2 bases, with 19 bases left in between. The study drew participants aged about 18 to 95 years from some 25 US areas.

The sequenced sample was PBMCs or T cells enriched from blood (not recorded which). The genes are TRBV6-4 and TRBJ2-7; D perhaps matches TRBD1 (6 bases). This TCR derives from a man in his forties or fifties who had recovered from COVID-19. The CDR3 bases are TGTGCCAGCAGTTACCGGAAACAGGGCCCTCCCTACGAGCAGTACTTC. This translates into CASSYRKQGPPYEQYF.